This T cell receptor (beta chain) was obtained from a study of regulatory T cells in long-lasting Graves disease. CDR3-region Arm-PCR and iRepertoire HTBI primers produced the TCR beta libraries. MiXCR, run by TCRdb on the multiplex PCR reads, gives a single entry per CDR3 protein. The data show 600,000 to 650,000 distinct CDR3 sequences, 15% to 20% seen once. The time point here: newly diagnosed GD, antithyroid drugs for less than 3 months. PBMC-extracted RNA yielded the TCR library. Those enrolled as patients came out of an endocrinology department in Xi'an, China. The CDR3 is made up of 16 amino acids. Trimming took off 4 bases at V and 9 bases at J, with 25 bases between the two ends. Germline CDR1 reads MNHGY; CDR2 reads SVAAGI. These data also formed part of another study, on T cells in Graves' hyperthyroidism and ophthalmopathy.

This chain uses TRBV6-9 with TRBJ2-7, with D perhaps matching TRBD2 (5 bases). The TCR originated in a woman in her 30s with Graves disease. The specimen was peripheral blood mononuclear cells (PBMCs), collected at new diagnosis, from a patient treated with antithyroid drugs. The CDR3 coding sequence is TGTGCCAGCAGTTCAAACCTCCGGGGTATTAGCTCACGGCAGTACTTC. Its translation is CASSSNLRGISSRQYF.